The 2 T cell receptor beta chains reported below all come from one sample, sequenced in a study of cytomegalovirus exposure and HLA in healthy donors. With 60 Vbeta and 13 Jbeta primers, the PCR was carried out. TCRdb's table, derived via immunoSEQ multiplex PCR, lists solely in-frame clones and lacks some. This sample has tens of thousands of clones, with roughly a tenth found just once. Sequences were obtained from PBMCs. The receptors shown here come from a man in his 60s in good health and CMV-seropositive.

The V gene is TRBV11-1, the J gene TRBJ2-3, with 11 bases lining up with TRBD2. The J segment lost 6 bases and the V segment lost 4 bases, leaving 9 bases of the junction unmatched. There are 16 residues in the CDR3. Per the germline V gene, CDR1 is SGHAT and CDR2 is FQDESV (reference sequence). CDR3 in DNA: TGTGCCAGCAGCTCCTTTAGCGGGAGGGCGGAGGATACGCAGTATTTT. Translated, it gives CASSSFSGRAEDTQYF.

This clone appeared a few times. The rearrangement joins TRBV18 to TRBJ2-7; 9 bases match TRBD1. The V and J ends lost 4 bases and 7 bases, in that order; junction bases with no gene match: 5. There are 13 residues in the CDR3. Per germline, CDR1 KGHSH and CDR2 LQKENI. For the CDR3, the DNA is TGTGCCAGCTCACGGGACAGGGATGGTGAGCAGTACTTC. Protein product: CASSRDRDGEQYF.